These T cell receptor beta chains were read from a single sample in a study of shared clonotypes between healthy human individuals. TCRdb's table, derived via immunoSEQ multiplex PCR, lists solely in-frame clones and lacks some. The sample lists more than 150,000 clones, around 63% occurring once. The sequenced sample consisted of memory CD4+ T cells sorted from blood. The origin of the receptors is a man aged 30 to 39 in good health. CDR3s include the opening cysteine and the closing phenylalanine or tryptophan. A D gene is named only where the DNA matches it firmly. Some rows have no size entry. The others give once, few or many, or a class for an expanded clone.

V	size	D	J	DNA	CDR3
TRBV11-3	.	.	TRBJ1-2	TGTGCCAGCAGCTCCTGGGGAATTAACTATGGCTACACCTTC	CASSSWGINYGYTF
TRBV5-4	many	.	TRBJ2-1	TGTGCCAGCAGCCGGGACTTTTACAATGAGCAGTTCTTC	CASSRDFYNEQFF
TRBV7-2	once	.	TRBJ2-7	TGTGCCAGCAGCTCTGAAATCGGTCTCCGGGAGCAGTACTTC	CASSSEIGLREQYF
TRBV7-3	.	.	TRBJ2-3	TGTGCCAGCAGCTTAGTCTCGGGTAATACGCAGTATTTT	CASSLVSGNTQYF
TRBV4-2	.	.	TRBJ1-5	TGTGCCAGCAGCCAAGATAGGTTGGGACGACAGCCCCAGCATTTT	CASSQDRLGRQPQHF
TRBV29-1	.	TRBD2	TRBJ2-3	TGCAGCGTTGAGGGAGGGAGGCGGGCAGATACGCAGTATTTT	CSVEGGRRADTQYF
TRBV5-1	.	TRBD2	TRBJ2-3	TGCGCCAGCATGCTAGCGGGAGCAGATACGCAGTATTTT	CASMLAGADTQYF
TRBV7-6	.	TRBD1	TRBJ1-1	TGTGCCAGCAGCCCGGGACAGGGATGGCACACTGAAGCTTTCTTT	CASSPGQGWHTEAFF
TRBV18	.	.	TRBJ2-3	TGTGCCAGCTCACCACCGTTCCCAGGGGGGTACTTCACAGATACGCAGTATTTT	CASSPPFPGGYFTDTQYF
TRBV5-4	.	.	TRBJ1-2	TGTGCCAGCAGCGTGACAGGTTCAAACTATGGCTACACCTTC	CASSVTGSNYGYTF
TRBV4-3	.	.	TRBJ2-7	TGCGCCAGCAGCCAGTATTTCGACAGGACCTACGAGCAGTACTTC	CASSQYFDRTYEQYF
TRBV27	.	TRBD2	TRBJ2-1	TGTGCCAGCAGTTTACAACCCAGCGGGAGGGCCAGTGAGCAGTTCTTC	CASSLQPSGRASEQFF
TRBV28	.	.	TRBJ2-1	TGTGCCAGCAGTTTTCTTCGGAGCCTTAACAATGAGCAGTTCTTC	CASSFLRSLNNEQFF
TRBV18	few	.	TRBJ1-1	TGTGCCAGCTCACCACAGGGGCTGAACACTGAAGCTTTCTTT	CASSPQGLNTEAFF
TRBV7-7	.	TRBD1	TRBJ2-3	TGTGCTAGCAGCATAGACAGGGAAGATACGCAGTATTTT	CASSIDREDTQYF
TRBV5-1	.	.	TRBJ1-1	TGCGCCAGCAGCTTGGGGGAGACAGCGAACACTGAAGCTTTCTTT	CASSLGETANTEAFF
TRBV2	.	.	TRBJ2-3	TGTGCCAGTATTAGGGTGGGGGTCACAGATACGCAGTATTTT	CASIRVGVTDTQYF
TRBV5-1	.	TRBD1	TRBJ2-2	TGCGCCAGCAGCTTGAACAGGGGGGACACCGGGGAGCTGTTTTTT	CASSLNRGDTGELFF
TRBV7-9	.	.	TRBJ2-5	TGTGCCAGCAGCTTAGCGCCCCAAGAGACCCAGTACTTC	CASSLAPQETQYF
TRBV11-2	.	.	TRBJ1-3	TGTGCCAGCAGCTTCGGGGGCGCTTCCTCTGGAAACACCATATATTTT	CASSFGGASSGNTIYF
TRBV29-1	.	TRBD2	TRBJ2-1	TGCAGCGTTGTGTCGGGCGGGAGGTCAAATGAGCAGTTCTTC	CSVVSGGRSNEQFF
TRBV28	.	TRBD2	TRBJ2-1	TGTGCCAGCACCCATTCCGGGCGGGAGGACTCCTACAATGAGCAGTTCTTC	CASTHSGREDSYNEQFF
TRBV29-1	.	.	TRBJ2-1	TGCAGCGACGGCGCTTGGTACAATGAGCAGTTCTTC	CSDGAWYNEQFF
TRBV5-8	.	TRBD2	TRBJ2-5	TGTGCCAGCAGCTCGCTAGCGGGAGTCCGGGAGACCCAGTACTTC	CASSSLAGVRETQYF
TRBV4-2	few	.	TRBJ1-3	TGTGCCAGCAGCCCAGAATCCCGCTCTGGAAACACCATATATTTT	CASSPESRSGNTIYF
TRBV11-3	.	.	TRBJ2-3	TGTGCCAGCAGCTCCCAGGGGCCAGATACGCAGTATTTT	CASSSQGPDTQYF
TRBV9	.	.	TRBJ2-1	TGTGCCAGCAGCGTAAAACAGGGTTCGTACAATGAGCAGTTCTTC	CASSVKQGSYNEQFF
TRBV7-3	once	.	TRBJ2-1	TGTGCCAGCAGCTTATTAGGGGGAGCAGTCCCGGGAAGGAGCTCGGTCTTC	CASSLLGGAVPGRSSVF
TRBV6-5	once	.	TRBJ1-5	TGTGCCAGCAGACTAACTCAGGGGACTACTCAGCCCCAGCATTTT	CASRLTQGTTQPQHF
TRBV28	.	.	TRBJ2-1	TGTGCCAGCAGGGGGTTAGCGGTGAGCTCCTACAATGAGCAGTTCTTC	CASRGLAVSSYNEQFF
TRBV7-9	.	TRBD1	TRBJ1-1	TGTGCCAGCAGCCTAGGTGGGACAGCCAACACTGAAGCTTTCTTT	CASSLGGTANTEAFF
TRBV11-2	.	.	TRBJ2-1	TGTGCCAGCAGCTCCGGCAGGTCCTCGGGCCCCTACAATGAGCAGTTCTTC	CASSSGRSSGPYNEQFF
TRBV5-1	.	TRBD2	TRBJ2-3	TGCGCCAGCAGCTTGGCAGTTAGCGGGAGCGCAGATACGCAGTATTTT	CASSLAVSGSADTQYF
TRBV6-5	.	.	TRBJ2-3	TGTGCCAGCAGTTACGAGGGAACAGATACGCAGTATTTT	CASSYEGTDTQYF
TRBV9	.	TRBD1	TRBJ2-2	TGTGCCAGCAGCGTAATGACAGGGGATGACACCGGGGAGCTGTTTTTT	CASSVMTGDDTGELFF
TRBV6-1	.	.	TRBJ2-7	TGTGCCAGCAGTGAACGGGTCTCCTACGAGCAGTACTTC	CASSERVSYEQYF
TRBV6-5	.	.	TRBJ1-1	TGTGCCAGCGACCGGAAGGGACCGAACACTGAGGCTTTCTTT	CASDRKGPNTEAFF
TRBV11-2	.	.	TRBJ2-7	TGTGCCAGCAGCTTAGTACCCCAGGGGTTCTACGAGCAGTACTTC	CASSLVPQGFYEQYF
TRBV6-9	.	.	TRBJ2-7	TGTGCCAGCAGTTATTTAGGGTTGGTGTCAAGCGAGCAGTACTTC	CASSYLGLVSSEQYF
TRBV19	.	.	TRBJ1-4	TGTGCCAGTAGTTTCGGGACCTCAACTAATGAAAAACTGTTTTTT	CASSFGTSTNEKLFF
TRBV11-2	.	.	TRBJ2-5	TGTGCCAGCAGCCCAGAACCGGGTATGGAGACCCAGTACTTC	CASSPEPGMETQYF
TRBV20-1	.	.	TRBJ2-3	TGCAGTGCCGCACCCAAAGATACGCAGTATTTT	CSAAPKDTQYF
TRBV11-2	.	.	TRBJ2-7	TGTGCCAGCAGCGTAGGTCGACGTACCGAGCAGTACTTC	CASSVGRRTEQYF
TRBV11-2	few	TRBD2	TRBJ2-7	TGTGCCAGCGAGCGCGGGAGGGCGTCCGTCGAGCAGTACTTC	CASERGRASVEQYF
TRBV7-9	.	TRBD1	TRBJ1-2	TGTGCCAGCAGCTTTTCGGGACAGGGGATTGTTTATGGCTACACCTTC	CASSFSGQGIVYGYTF
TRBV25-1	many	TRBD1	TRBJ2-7	TGTGCCAGCAGTAGACAGGGACCCGGCTCCTACGAGCAGTACTTC	CASSRQGPGSYEQYF
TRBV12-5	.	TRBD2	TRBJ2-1	TGTGCTAGTGGTAAGGGGACTAGCGGGAGCATGTATGAGCAGTTCTTC	CASGKGTSGSMYEQFF
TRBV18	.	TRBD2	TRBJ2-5	TGTGCCAGCTCAGGTAGCGGGAGTTTGGAGACCCAGTACTTC	CASSGSGSLETQYF
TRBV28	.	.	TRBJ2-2	TGTGCCAGCAGTTCCCGGGGCACCGGGGAGCTGTTTTTT	CASSSRGTGELFF
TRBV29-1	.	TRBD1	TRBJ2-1	TGCAGCGTCGGACAGGGGGCCGGCAATGAGCAGTTCTTC	CSVGQGAGNEQFF
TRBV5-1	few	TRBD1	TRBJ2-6	TGCGCCAGCAGCTTACAGGGGGTCCCCGGTTCTGGGGCCAACGTCCTGACTTTC	CASSLQGVPGSGANVLTF